This T cell receptor beta chain was identified in a study of T cell repertoires in cytomegalovirus infection. The overall study: Carrying CMV and the relevant HLA type showed in public TCR beta signatures.

Study findings and constraints: What dominated the ex vivo response were HLA-C-restricted CMV-specific TCR beta clonotypes.

A single record per CDR3 protein comes from TCRdb applying MiXCR to the reads. The sample includes around 630,000 distinct CDR3 sequences, about 24% of them seen just once. In this sample, this clonotype turned up once. The antigen remains undetermined. The junction shows a germline mismatch at one end, possibly a read error. This receptor was taken from a human donor in good health (CMV status not recorded). Some clones in this sample may be carry-over from other donors' samples. Sequences were obtained from CD8+ T cells from PBMCs.

For the CDR3, the DNA is TGTGCCAGCAGTTACTCCGGTATTGACAGGGGTCGATCACTCCTCCACTTT. Translation gives CASSYSGIDRGRSLLHF. J is TRBJ1-6 and V is TRBV6-5; 8 bases are a match to TRBD1. The CDR3 consists of 17 residues. The germline V gene encodes CDR1 MNHEY and CDR2 SVGAGI.